This T cell receptor beta chain was found in a study of T cell clonotyping in hematopoietic cell transplantation. Germline CDR1 is SGHAT and CDR2 is FQNNGV. The V gene lost 3 bases and the J gene lost 0 bases, with 12 bases spanning the gap. The CDR3 totals 16 residues. Points on this clone: Its matching antigen is unknown.

Data came from immunoSEQ multiplex PCR; TCRdb stores just in-frame clones and leaves some out. The table has roughly 11,000 clones, approximately 92% seen once. General study points: At the given depth, recipient repertoires were over 97% de novo clonotypes.

This clonotype was sampled from a human donor who either received an allogeneic hematopoietic cell transplant for a myeloid malignancy or was a related donor (not recorded which). Some clones in this sample may be carry-over from other donors' samples. V gene TRBV11-2 combines with J gene TRBJ1-3, with D unresolved. What was sequenced was peripheral blood mononuclear cells. CDR3 loop: CASSFGLLSSGNTIYF. The CDR3 DNA follows: TGTGCCAGCAGCTTCGGACTTCTGAGCTCTGGAAACACCATATATTTT.